The text below deals with one TCR beta chain. Its target antigen remains unknown. No base quality values were provided; no much bigger clone lies one nucleotide off. The data derive from a study of blood T cells in healthy people across ages (dated by TCRdb to about 2015). General notes on the study: In model experiments, template switching captured roughly one uniquely barcoded TCR beta cDNA molecule for every two T cells. The study measured age-related changes in TCR beta repertoire diversity using deep sequencing normalized with unique cDNA molecular identifiers. The donors were split into four age groups: young (average about 15 years), middle-aged (39), aged (over 55) and long-lived (roughly 77). To avoid experimental bias, donors of different ages were distributed randomly across sequencing lanes. The study analyzed two additional independent replicas of 1 million unique cDNA reads from the same blood draw for two donors, one aged 18 to 29 and one aged 80 or older. What the authors observed across the whole study: A strong correlation was found between observed TCR beta diversity and the percentage of naive T cells measured by flow cytometry. Estimates of total diversity from one million sequenced T cells were regarded as lower bounds and underestimates. Because donor CMV infection status was unknown, age-related changes in expanded clonotypes were potentially confounded. Observed TCR beta diversity per million T cells fell roughly linearly with age, and a significant reduction was already apparent by age roughly 40. Compared with the aged group, more naive CD4+ T cells, fewer expanded clones and increased TCR diversity were shown by the long-lived group, suggesting age selection. Because profiling used bulk unsorted PBMCs, naive and antigen-experienced compartments could not be compared conclusively.

Trimming costs V 3 bases and J 9 bases, and their ends lie 19 bases apart. The germline V gene encodes CDR1 SGHRS and CDR2 YFSETQ. From cysteine to phenylalanine, the CDR3 is 15 amino acids long. Of the read, only the CDR3 DNA is kept; its 45 bases are in frame from base 1. Systemically healthy Caucasian individuals from Russia, 35 to 50 in total and aged about 6 to 95 years, were included as donors. Each donor gave about 9.7 milliliters of peripheral blood, drawn into EDTA-treated Vacutainer tubes. Ficoll-Paque density-gradient centrifugation was used to isolate PBMCs, with at least 7 million obtained per sample. Total RNA was extracted from PBMCs with Trizol reagent, with at least 5.5 micrograms obtained per sample. For every donor, flow cytometry on a PBMC aliquot measured the percentage of naive CD45RAhigh/CD27high T cells. Receptors were amplified or captured by 5' RACE. The data were produced on an Illumina HiSeq 2500. A second PCR of roughly 6 to 11 cycles was run with a J-beta primer mix and a sample-barcoded 5' primer. A unique molecular identifier was introduced onto each TCR beta cDNA molecule by a template-switch 5' adaptor carrying 12 random nucleotides. At least 2.5 million CDR3-containing paired-end reads were obtained from each sample. The Mint cDNA synthesis kit, primed by a TRBC-specific oligonucleotide, was used to synthesize first-strand cDNA from all RNA. Following uracil-DNA glycosylase treatment, a first 18-cycle PCR with universal primers M1SS and BC2_uni_R was performed on all cDNA. For the original study's pipeline: Normalization of each sample was performed by random selection of 1 million high-quality reads, each carrying a distinct molecular identifier. Instead of being binned into consensus sequences, reads with shared molecular identifiers were discarded. MiTCR, with a Q25 quality threshold and the strictest error-elimination algorithm, was used for CDR3 identification, clonotype clustering and error correction. A nonparametric unseen species model with Euler transformation was used to estimate a lower bound on total TCR beta diversity. TCRdb applied fastp at Q25 and MiXCR to the public reads, then kept only in-frame beta chains. Each CDR3 protein appears once, grouped with its most common genes and DNA. The V and J calls here are based on TCRdb, not the publication. Counted in this sample were 700,000 to 900,000 distinct CDR3 sequences; about 53% of them appeared once. The ten largest clones capture about 42% of the sample.

The chain uses TRBV5-1 and TRBJ2-1; the D gene is possibly TRBD1 or TRBD2, each agreeing over 5 bases. The sequence came from an elderly man in good health. Sample: blood. In nucleotide form, the sequence is TGCGCCAGCAGCTCCAGGGCGGGTCAGGTCAGTGAGCAGTTCTTC. The translation is CASSSRAGQVSEQFF.